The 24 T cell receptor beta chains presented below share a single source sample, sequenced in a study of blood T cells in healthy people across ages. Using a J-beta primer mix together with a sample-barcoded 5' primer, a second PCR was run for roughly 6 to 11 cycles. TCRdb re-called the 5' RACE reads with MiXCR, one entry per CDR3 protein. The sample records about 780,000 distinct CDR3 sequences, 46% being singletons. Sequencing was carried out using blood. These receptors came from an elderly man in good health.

CDR3 amino acids: CASSLDTSGRISGANVLTF. The CDR3 nucleotides read TGTGCCAGCAGTTTGGATACTAGCGGGAGAATCTCTGGGGCCAACGTCCTGACTTTC. The V call is TRBV12-3 or TRBV12-4, the J call TRBJ2-6; TRBD2 agrees at 11 bases. The CDR3 is 19 residues long. The junction had 7 bases not matched to a gene; V was cut back by 3 bases and J by 0 bases.

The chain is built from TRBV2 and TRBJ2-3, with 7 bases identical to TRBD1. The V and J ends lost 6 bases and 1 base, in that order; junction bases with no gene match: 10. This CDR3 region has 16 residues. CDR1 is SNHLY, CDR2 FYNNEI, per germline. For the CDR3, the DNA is TGTGCCAGCAGGGACAGGTTTACTCCCCGCACAGATACGCAGTATTTT. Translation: CASRDRFTPRTDTQYF.

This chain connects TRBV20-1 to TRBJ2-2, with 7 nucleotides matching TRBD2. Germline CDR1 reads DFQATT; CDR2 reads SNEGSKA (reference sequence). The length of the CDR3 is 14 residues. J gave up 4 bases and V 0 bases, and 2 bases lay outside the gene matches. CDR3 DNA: TGCAGTGCTAGAGATCCTAGCGGCACCGGGGAGCTGTTTTTT. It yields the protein CSARDPSGTGELFF.

The CDR3 sequence: CASSSDREGNEQFF. The CDR3 DNA reads TGTGCCAGCAGTTCAGACAGGGAGGGTAATGAGCAGTTCTTC. The rearrangement links TRBV6-2 or TRBV6-3 to TRBJ2-1; D may match TRBD1 or TRBD2 (7 bases each). This CDR3 comprises 14 residues. CDR1 and CDR2 from the germline V gene are MNHEY and SVGEGT. V lost 4 bases, J lost 7 bases, and 14 bases lay in between.

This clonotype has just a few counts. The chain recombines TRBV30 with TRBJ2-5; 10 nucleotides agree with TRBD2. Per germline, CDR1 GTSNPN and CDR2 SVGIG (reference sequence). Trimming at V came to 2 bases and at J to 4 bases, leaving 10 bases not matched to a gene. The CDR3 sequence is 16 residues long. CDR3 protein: CAWSIGASGRGETQYF. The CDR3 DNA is TGTGCCTGGAGTATCGGGGCTAGCGGGAGAGGAGAGACCCAGTACTTC.

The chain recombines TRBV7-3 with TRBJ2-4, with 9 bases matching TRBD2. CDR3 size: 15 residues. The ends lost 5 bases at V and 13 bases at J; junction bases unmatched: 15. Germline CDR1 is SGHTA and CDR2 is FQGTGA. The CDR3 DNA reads TGTGCCAGCAGCCGTAGCGGGAGCAACAACAATGAGCAGTACTTC. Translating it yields CASSRSGSNNNEQYF.

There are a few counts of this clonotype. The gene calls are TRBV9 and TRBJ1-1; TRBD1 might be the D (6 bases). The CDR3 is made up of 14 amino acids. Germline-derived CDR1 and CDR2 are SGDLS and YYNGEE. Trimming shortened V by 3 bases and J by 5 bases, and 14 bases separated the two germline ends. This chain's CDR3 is CASSGLRGRTEAFF. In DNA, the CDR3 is TGTGCCAGCAGCGGGCTTAGGGGGAGAACTGAAGCTTTCTTT.

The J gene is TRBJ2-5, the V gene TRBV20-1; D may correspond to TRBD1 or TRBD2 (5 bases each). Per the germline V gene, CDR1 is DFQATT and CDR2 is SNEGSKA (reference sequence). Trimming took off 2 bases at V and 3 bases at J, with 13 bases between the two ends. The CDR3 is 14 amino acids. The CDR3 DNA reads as TGCAGTGCTAGACCTCCCCTGGGGGAAGAGACCCAGTACTTC. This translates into CSARPPLGEETQYF.

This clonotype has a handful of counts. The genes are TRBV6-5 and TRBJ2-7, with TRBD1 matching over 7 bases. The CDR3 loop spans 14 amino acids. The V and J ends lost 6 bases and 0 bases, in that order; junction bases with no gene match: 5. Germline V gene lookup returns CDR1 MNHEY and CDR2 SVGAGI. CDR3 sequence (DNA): TGTGCCAGCAGACCGACAGGGCTCTCCTACGAGCAGTACTTC. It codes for CASRPTGLSYEQYF.

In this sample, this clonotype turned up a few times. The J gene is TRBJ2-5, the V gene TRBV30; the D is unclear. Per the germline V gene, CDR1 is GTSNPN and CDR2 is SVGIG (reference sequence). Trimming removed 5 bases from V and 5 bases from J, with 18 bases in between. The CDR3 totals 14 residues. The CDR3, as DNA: TGTGCCTGGGGCTCGGGTCAAGATGAGGAGACCCAGTACTTC. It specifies CAWGSGQDEETQYF.

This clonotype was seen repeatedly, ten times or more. Here the CDR3 DNA reads TGCAGCGTCCCAAGACAGAGCACAGATACGCAGTATTTT. Residues: CSVPRQSTDTQYF. The chain combines TRBV29-1 with TRBJ2-3; D possibly corresponds to TRBD1 (5 bases). V gave up 6 bases and J gave up 0 bases, with 10 bases separating them. Germline-derived CDR1 and CDR2 are SQVTM and ANQGSEA. CDR3 size: 13 residues.

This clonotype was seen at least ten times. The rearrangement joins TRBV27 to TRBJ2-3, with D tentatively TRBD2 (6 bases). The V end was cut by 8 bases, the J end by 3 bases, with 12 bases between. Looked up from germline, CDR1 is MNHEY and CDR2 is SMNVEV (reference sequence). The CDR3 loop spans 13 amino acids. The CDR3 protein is CASRLASTDTQYF. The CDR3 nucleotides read TGTGCCAGCCGCCTAGCGAGTACAGATACGCAGTATTTT.

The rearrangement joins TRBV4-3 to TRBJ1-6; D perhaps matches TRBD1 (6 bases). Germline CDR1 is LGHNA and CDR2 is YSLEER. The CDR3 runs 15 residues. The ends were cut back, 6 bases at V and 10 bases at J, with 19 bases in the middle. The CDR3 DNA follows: TGCGCCAGCAGACAAAGAAGACAGGCGGGATCACCCCTCCACTTT. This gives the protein CASRQRRQAGSPLHF.

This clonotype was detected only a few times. This chain's CDR3 is CSVEQGRYQETQYF. In DNA form, the CDR3 reads TGCAGCGTTGAGCAGGGGAGGTACCAAGAGACCCAGTACTTC. The V gene is TRBV29-1, the J gene TRBJ2-5, with D perhaps assigned TRBD1 or TRBD2 (6 bases each). V lost 3 bases to trimming and J lost 0 bases, with 11 bases between them. CDR3 length: 14 amino acids. Germline CDR1 SQVTM, CDR2 ANQGSEA.

CDR3 nucleotide sequence: TGCAGTGCTCGCAGTGCTAACTATGGCTACACCTTC. This sequence encodes CSARSANYGYTF. The chain recombines TRBV20-1 with TRBJ1-2, with unresolved D. CDR1 DFQATT and CDR2 SNEGSKA come from the germline V gene (reference sequence). The V end lost 5 bases, the J end lost 0 bases, and 7 bases lay between the germline ends. There are 12 residues in the CDR3.

The CDR3, as DNA: TGTGCCAGCAGCCAAGTTGCAGGGCTGAACACCGGGGAGCTGTTTTTT. Translation gives CASSQVAGLNTGELFF. The chain employs TRBV14 and TRBJ2-2, with a tentative D call TRBD1 (5 bases). The V end was cut by 1 base, the J end by 1 base, with 10 bases between. Per the germline V gene, CDR1 is SGHDN and CDR2 is FVKESK. The CDR3 has 16 amino acids.

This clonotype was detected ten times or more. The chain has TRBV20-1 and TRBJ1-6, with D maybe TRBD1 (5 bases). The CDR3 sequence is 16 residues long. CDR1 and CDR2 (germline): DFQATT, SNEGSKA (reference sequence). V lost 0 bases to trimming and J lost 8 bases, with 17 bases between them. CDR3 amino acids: CSARDLRAGTYSPLHF. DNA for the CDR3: TGCAGTGCTAGAGATCTCCGGGCAGGGACTTATTCACCCCTCCACTTT.

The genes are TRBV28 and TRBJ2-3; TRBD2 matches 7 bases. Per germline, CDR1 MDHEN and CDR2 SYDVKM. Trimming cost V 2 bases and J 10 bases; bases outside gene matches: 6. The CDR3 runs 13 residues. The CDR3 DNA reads TGTGCCAGCAGTTTACGACTAGCAGTTTCGCAGTATTTT. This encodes CASSLRLAVSQYF. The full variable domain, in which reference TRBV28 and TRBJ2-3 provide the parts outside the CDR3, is DVKVTQSSRYLVKRTGEKVFLECVQDMDHENMFWYRQDPGLGLRLIYFSYDVKMKEKGDIPEGYSVSREKKERFSLILESASTNQTSMYLCASSLRLAVSQYFGPGTRLTVL.

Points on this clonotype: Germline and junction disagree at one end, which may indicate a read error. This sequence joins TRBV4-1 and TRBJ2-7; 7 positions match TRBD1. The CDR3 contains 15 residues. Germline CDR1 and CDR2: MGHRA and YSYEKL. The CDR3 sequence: CASSQVLTGIYVQYF. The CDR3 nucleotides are TGCGCCAGCAGCCAAGTCCTGACAGGGATCTACGTGCAGTACTTC.

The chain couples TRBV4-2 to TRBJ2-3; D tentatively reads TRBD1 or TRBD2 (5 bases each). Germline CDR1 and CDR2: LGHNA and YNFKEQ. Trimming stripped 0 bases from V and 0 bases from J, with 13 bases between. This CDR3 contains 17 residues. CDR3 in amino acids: CASSQDEGRESTDTQYF. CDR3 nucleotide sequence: TGTGCCAGCAGCCAAGATGAGGGCAGGGAGAGCACAGATACGCAGTATTTT.

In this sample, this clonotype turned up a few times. In DNA form, the CDR3 reads TGTGCCACCAGTAAGGGAGCTGCTGGGGCCAACGTCCTGACTTTC. It yields the protein CATSKGAAGANVLTF. The gene calls are TRBV24-1 and TRBJ2-6, with D perhaps matching TRBD2 (5 bases). The CDR3 spans 15 residues. From germline, CDR1 is KGHDR and CDR2 SFDVKD. With 6 bases removed from V and 2 bases from J, the gap between germline ends came to 10 bases.

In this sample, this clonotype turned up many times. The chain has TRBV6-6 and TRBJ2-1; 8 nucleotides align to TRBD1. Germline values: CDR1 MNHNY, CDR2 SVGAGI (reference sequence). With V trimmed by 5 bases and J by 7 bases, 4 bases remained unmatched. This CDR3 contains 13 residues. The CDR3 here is CASSGTGWNEQFF. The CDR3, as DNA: TGTGCCAGCAGTGGGACAGGTTGGAATGAGCAGTTCTTC.

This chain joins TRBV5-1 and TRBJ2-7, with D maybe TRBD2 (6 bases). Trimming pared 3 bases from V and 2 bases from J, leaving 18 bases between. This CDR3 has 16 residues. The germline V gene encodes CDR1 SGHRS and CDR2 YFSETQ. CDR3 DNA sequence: TGCGCCAGCAGCTCAGGGATCGGCGGGGCCGCCTACGAGCAGTACTTC. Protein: CASSSGIGGAAYEQYF.

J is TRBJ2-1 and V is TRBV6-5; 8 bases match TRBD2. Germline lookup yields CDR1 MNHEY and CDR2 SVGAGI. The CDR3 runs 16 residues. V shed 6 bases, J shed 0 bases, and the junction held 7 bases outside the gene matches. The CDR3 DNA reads TGTGCCAGCAGGAGGGGGACTAGGTCCTCCTACAATGAGCAGTTCTTC. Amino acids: CASRRGTRSSYNEQFF.